The T cell receptor (beta chain) described here comes from a study of T cells in Graves' hyperthyroidism and ophthalmopathy. Study-wide results and caveats: The model forecast ophthalmopathy, anticipating it by a median around 6.4 months before onset. Blood also carried most thyroid clonotypes expanded above 0.001.

The CDR3 has 12 residues. Trimming pared 7 bases from V and 2 bases from J, leaving 10 bases between. From germline, CDR1 is SQVTM and CDR2 ANQGSEA. This clonotype occurred many times. Antigen unknown. Amplification of TCR beta CDR3 regions used RNA as the template. Using the HTBI primer set, a first-round RT-PCR was run on the TCR CDR3. TCRdb itself ran the multiplex PCR reads through MiXCR, one entry per CDR3 protein. The sample has 300,000 to 450,000 distinct CDR3 sequences; 15% to 19% are singletons. Thyroid ultrasound and orbital computed tomography, with clinical symptoms and serum thyroxine and TRAb, informed diagnoses.

The TCR comes from a woman aged 18-29 years with Graves' hyperthyroidism that later progressed to Graves' ophthalmopathy. The sample taken for sequencing was blood. The chain carries TRBV29-1 and TRBJ2-3; D is perhaps TRBD2 (5 bases). The CDR3 nucleotides are TGCAGCGCGAGGGCCTCCACAGATACGCAGTATTTT. This gives the protein CSARASTDTQYF.